This T cell receptor beta chain was sequenced in a study of T cell responses to AZD1222 COVID-19 vaccine. Study outcomes and limitations: It was only after the peak T cell response that any repertoires were sampled.

About this clone: Antigen specificity is unknown.

Pooled samples include second doses given at about 4 or 12 weeks. The CDR3 contains 15 residues. V lost 1 base and J lost 0, with 9 bases in between. In germline, CDR1 is SGHTA, CDR2 FQGNSA. Sequenced by immunoSEQ multiplex PCR; TCRdb stores in-frame clones only, minus some. The repertoire has some 140,000 clones, roughly 91% of them found once; the top ten carry roughly 7.1%. The sequencing used peripheral blood, collected 28 days after the second AZD1222 dose. V usage is TRBV7-2 and J usage is TRBJ1-2, with D tentatively TRBD1 (5 bases). This clonotype was sampled from an adult who received the AZD1222 COVID-19 vaccine. The CDR3 DNA reads TGTGCCAGCAGCTTAGAAAGGGGAGCTAACTATGGCTACACCTTC. Its protein product is CASSLERGANYGYTF.